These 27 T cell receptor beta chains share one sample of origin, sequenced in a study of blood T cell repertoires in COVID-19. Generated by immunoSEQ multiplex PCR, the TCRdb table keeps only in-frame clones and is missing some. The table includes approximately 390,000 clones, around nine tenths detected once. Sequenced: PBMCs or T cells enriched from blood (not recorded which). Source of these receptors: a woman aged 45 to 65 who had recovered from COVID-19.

The CDR3 sequence is CASRDSNNQPQHF. As DNA, the CDR3 is TGTGCCAGCAGGGACAGCAACAATCAGCCCCAGCATTTT. This chain joins TRBV6-5 and TRBJ1-5; D is perhaps TRBD1 (6 bases). From germline, CDR1 is MNHEY and CDR2 SVGAGI. The ends were cut back, 6 bases at V and 3 bases at J, with 9 bases in the middle. The CDR3 length is 13 residues.

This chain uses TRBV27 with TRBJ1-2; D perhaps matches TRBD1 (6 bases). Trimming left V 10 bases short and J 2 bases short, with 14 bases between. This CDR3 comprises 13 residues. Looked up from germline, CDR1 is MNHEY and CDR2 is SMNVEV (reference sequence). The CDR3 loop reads CATRKGTNYGYTF. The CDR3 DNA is TGTGCCACCAGAAAGGGGACAAACTATGGCTACACCTTC.

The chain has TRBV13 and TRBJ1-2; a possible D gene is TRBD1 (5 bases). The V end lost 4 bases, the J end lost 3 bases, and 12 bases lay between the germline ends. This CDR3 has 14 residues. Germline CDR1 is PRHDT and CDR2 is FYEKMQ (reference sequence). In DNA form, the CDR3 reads TGTGCCAGCAGCTCGGATAGGGGCGACTATGGCTACACCTTC. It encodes CASSSDRGDYGYTF.

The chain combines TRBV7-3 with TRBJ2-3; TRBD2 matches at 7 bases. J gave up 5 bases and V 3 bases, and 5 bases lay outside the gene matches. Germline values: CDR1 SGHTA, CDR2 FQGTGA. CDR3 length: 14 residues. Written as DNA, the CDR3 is TGTGCCAGCAGCTTCCGGGGGGTTGAAGATACGCAGTATTTT. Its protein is CASSFRGVEDTQYF. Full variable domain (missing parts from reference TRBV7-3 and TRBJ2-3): GAGVSQTPSNKVTEKGKYVELRCDPISGHTALYWYRQSLGQGPEFLIYFQGTGAADDSGLPNDRFFAVRPEGSVSTLKIQRTERGDSAVYLCASSFRGVEDTQYFGPGTRLTVL.

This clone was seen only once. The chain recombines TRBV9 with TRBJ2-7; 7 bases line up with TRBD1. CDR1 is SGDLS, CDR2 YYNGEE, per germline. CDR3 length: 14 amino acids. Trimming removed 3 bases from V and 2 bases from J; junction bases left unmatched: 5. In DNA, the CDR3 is TGTGCCAGCAGCGGTGGACAGGCCCCCTACGAGCAGTACTTC. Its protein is CASSGGQAPYEQYF.

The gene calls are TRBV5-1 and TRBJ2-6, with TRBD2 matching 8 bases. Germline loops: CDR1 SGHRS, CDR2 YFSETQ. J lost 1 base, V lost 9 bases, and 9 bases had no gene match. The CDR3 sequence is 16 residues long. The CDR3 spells CANLSGGKSGANVLTF. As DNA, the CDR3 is TGCGCCAACCTCAGCGGGGGAAAGTCTGGGGCCAACGTCCTGACTTTC. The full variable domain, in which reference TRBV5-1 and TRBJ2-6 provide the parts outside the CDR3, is KAGVTQTPRYLIKTRGQQVTLSCSPISGHRSVSWYQQTPGQGLQFLFEYFSETQRNKGNFPGRFSGRQFSNSRSEMNVSTLELGDSALYLCANLSGGKSGANVLTFGAGSRLTVL.

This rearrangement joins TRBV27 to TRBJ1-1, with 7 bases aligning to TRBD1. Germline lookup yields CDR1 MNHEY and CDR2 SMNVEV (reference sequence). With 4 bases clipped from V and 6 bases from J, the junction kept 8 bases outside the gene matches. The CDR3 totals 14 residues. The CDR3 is CASSSRGVWAEAFF. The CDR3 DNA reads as TGTGCCAGCAGTTCCAGGGGGGTTTGGGCTGAAGCTTTCTTT.

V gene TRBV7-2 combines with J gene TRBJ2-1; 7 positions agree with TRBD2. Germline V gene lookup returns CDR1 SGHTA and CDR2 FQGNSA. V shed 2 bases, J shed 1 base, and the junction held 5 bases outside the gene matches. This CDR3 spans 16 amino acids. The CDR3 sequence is CASSLSGGRSYNEQFF. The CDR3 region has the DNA TGTGCCAGCAGCTTATCCGGGGGGAGGTCCTACAATGAGCAGTTCTTC. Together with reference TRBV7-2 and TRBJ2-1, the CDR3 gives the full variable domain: GAGVSQSPSNKVTEKGKDVELRCDPISGHTALYWYRQSLGQGLEFLIYFQGNSAPDKSGLPSDRFSAERTGGSVSTLTIQRTQQEDSAVYLCASSLSGGRSYNEQFFGPGTRLTVL.

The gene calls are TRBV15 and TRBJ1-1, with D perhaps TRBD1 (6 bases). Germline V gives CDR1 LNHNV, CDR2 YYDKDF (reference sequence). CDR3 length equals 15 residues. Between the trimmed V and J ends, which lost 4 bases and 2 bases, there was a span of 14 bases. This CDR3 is CATSKAGAYNTEAFF. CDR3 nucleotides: TGTGCCACCAGCAAGGCAGGGGCATATAACACTGAAGCTTTCTTT.

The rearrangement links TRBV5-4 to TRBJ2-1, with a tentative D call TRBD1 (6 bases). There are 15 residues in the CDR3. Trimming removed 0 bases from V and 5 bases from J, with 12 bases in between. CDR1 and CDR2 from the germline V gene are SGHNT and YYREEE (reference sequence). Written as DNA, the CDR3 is TGTGCCAGCAGCTTGGACAGGGTAAGGAACAATGAGCAGTTCTTC. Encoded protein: CASSLDRVRNNEQFF. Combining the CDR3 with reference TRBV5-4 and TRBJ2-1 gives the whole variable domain ETGVTQSPTHLIKTRGQQVTLRCSSQSGHNTVSWYQQALGQGPQFIFQYYREEENGRGNFPPRFSGLQFPNYSSELNVNALELDDSALYLCASSLDRVRNNEQFFGPGTRLTVL.

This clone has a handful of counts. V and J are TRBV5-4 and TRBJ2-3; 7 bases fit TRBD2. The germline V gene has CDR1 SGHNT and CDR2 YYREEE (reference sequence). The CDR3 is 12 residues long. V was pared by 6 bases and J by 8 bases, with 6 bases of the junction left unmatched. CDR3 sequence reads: CASNPGGGTQYF. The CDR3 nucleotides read TGTGCCAGCAATCCCGGCGGGGGTACGCAGTATTTT.

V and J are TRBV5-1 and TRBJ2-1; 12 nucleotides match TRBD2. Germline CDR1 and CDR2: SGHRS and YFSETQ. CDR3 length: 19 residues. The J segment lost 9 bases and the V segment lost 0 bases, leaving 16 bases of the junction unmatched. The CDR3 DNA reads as TGCGCCAGCAGCTTGGGACAGGGGAGGACTAGCGGGGTCGGTAGTGAGCAGTTCTTC. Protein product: CASSLGQGRTSGVGSEQFF.

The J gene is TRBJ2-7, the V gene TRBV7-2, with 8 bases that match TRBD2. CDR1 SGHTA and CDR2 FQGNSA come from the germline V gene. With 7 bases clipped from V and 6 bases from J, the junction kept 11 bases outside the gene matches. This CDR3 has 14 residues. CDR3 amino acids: CASTRGGERGEQYF. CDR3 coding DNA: TGTGCCAGCACCCGGGGGGGGGAGCGGGGCGAGCAGTACTTC.

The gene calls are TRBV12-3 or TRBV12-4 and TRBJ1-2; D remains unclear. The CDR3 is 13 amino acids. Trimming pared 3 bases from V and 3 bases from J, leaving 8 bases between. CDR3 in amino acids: CASSFVEDYGYTF. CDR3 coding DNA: TGTGCCAGCAGTTTCGTGGAGGACTATGGCTACACCTTC.

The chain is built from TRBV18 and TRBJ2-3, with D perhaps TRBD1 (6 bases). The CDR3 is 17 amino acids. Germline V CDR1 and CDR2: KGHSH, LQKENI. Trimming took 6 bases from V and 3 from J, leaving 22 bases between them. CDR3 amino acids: CASSSISAGDRTDTQYF. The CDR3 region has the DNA TGTGCCAGCTCGTCGATTTCGGCAGGGGATCGGACAGATACGCAGTATTTT.

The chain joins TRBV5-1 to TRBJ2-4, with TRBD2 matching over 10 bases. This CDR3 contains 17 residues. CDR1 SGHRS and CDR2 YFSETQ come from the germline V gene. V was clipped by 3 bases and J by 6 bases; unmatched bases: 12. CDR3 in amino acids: CASSSGLAGVGGNIQYF. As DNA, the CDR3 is TGCGCCAGCAGCTCGGGGCTAGCGGGGGTAGGCGGAAACATTCAGTACTTC.

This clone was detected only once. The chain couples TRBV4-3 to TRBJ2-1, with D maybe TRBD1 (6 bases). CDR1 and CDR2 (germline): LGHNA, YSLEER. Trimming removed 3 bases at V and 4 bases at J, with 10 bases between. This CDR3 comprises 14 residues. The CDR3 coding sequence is TGCGCCAGCAGCCACGGGACATCATACAATGAGCAGTTCTTC. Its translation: CASSHGTSYNEQFF.

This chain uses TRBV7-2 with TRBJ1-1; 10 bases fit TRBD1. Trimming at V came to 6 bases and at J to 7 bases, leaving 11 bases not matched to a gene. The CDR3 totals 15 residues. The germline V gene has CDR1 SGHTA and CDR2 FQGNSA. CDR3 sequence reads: CASSWGTGDGSEAFF. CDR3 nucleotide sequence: TGTGCCAGCAGTTGGGGGACAGGGGACGGGAGTGAAGCTTTCTTT.

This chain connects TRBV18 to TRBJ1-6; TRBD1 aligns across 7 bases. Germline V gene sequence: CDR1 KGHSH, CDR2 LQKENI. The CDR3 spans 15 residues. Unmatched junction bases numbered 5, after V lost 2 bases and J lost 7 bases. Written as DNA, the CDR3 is TGTGCCAGCTCACCAGGGGGACAGAAAAATTCACCCCTCCACTTT. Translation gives CASSPGGQKNSPLHF. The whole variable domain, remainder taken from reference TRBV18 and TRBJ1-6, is NAGVMQNPRHLVRRRGQEARLRCSPMKGHSHVYWYRQLPEEGLKFMVYLQKENIIDESGMPKERFSAEFPKEGPSILRIQQVVRGDSAAYFCASSPGGQKNSPLHFGNGTRLTVT.

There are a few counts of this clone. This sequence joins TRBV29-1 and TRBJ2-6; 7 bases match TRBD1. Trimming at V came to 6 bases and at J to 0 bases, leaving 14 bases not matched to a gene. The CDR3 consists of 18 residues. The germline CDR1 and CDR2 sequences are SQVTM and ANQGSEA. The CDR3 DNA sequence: TGCAGCGTCCAAGTCACAGGGGCTTTCCTCTCTGGGGCCAACGTCCTGACTTTC. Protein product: CSVQVTGAFLSGANVLTF.

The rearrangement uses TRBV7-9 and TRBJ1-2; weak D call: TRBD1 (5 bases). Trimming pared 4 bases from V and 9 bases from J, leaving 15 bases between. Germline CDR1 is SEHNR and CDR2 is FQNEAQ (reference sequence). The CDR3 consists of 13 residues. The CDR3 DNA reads TGTGCCAGCAGCTCAGGGCCTTCAAATCGCTACACCTTC. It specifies CASSSGPSNRYTF.

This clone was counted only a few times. The CDR3 DNA reads TGTGCCAGCAGTTTAAATACAGCCACCTATGGCTACACCTTC. As protein: CASSLNTATYGYTF. The chain carries TRBV28 and TRBJ1-2, with D uncertain. Germline V gene lookup returns CDR1 MDHEN and CDR2 SYDVKM. Trimming removed 2 bases at V and 4 bases at J, with 11 bases between. The CDR3 has 14 amino acids.

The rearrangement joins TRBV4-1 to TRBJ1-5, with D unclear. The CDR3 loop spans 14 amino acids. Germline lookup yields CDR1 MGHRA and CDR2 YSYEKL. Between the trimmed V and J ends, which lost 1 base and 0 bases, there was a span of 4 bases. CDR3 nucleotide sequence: TGCGCCAGCAGCCAAGTCTCTAGCAATCAGCCCCAGCATTTT. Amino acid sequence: CASSQVSSNQPQHF.

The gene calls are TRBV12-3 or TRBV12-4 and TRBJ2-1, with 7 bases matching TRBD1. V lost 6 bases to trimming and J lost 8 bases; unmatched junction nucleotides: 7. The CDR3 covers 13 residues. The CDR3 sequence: CASSPTGMDEQFF. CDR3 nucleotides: TGTGCCAGCAGCCCGACAGGGATGGATGAGCAGTTCTTC.

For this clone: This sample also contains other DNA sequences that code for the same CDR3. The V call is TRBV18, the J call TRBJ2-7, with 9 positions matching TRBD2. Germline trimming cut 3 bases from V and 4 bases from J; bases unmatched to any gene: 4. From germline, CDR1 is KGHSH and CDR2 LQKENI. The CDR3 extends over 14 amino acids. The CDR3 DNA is TGTGCCAGCTCACCTAGCGGGGGAAGTTACGAGCAGTACTTC. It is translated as CASSPSGGSYEQYF.

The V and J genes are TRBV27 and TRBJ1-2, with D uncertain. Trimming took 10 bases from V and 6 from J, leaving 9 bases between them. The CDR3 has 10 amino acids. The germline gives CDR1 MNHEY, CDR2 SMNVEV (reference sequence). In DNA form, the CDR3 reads TGTGCCAATCGGAGCAATGGCTACACCTTC. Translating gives CANRSNGYTF.

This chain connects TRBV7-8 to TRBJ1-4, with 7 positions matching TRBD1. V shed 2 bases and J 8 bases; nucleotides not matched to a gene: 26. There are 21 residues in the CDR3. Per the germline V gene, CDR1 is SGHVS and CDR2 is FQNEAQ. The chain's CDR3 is CASSLRVYRTGPTEDAEKLFF. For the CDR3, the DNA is TGTGCCAGCAGCTTAAGAGTGTATCGGACAGGACCAACGGAGGATGCGGAAAAACTGTTTTTT.